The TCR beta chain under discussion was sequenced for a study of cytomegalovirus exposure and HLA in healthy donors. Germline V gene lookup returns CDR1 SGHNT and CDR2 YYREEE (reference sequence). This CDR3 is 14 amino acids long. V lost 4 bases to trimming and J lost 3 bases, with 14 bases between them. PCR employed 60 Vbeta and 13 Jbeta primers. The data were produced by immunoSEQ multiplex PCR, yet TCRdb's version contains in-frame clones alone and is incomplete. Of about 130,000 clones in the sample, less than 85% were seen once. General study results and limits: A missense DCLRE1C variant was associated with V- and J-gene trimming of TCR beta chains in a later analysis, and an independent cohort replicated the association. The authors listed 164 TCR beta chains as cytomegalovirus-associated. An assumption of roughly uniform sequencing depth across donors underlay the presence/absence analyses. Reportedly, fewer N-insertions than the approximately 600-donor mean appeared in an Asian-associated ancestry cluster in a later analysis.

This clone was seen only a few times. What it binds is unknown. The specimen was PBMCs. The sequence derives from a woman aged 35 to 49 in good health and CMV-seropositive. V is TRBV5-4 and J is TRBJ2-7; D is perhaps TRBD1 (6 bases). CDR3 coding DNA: TGTGCCAGCAGCCAGCTGGACAGACGCTACGAGCAGTACTTC. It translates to CASSQLDRRYEQYF.